The next 3 T cell receptor beta chains were all read from a single sample in a study of response to subunit inactivated influenza vaccine. Via MiXCR, TCRdb re-called the RT-PCR reads, giving one row per CDR3 protein. The sample gives fewer than 550,000 distinct CDR3 sequences, 25% of which show up once; about 1.9% is in the top ten. The material sequenced was CD4+ T cells sorted from PBMCs, taken 5 to 6 days after vaccination. These TCRs come from a man aged 50 to 60 who received an inactivated influenza vaccine.

The V call is TRBV5-1, the J call TRBJ2-6, with D possibly being TRBD1 (6 bases). Deletions cut 3 bases from V and 0 bases from J, with 16 bases between. Germline values: CDR1 SGHRS, CDR2 YFSETQ. This CDR3 is 18 amino acids long. CDR3 nucleotide sequence: TGCGCCAGCAGCTCAGACAGGCAGGGAACCTCTGGGGCCAACGTCCTGACTTTC. It encodes CASSSDRQGTSGANVLTF.

This rearrangement joins TRBV29-1 to TRBJ2-5; D is undetermined. Trimming left V 4 bases short and J 0 bases short, with 12 bases between. Germline values: CDR1 SQVTM, CDR2 ANQGSEA. CDR3 size: 14 residues. CDR3 nucleotides: TGCAGCGTTGGCTTTAGGAGTAACCAAGAGACCCAGTACTTC. This encodes CSVGFRSNQETQYF.

This clonotype was observed many times. V is TRBV29-1 and J is TRBJ2-7; D is unclear. Between the trimmed V and J ends, which lost 4 bases and 2 bases, there was a span of 9 bases. The CDR3 spans 12 residues. Per germline, CDR1 SQVTM and CDR2 ANQGSEA. The DNA of the CDR3 is TGCAGCGTTGGGGGTAAAACCTACGAGCAGTACTTC. Its translation is CSVGGKTYEQYF.